Below are 32 T cell receptor beta chains sequenced from a single sample in a study of blood T cell repertoires in COVID-19. TCRdb's table, derived via immunoSEQ multiplex PCR, lists solely in-frame clones and lacks some. The sample lists fewer than 250,000 clones; approximately 80% were seen once. Material for sequencing was peripheral blood. The receptors here all came from an elderly woman with COVID-19, enrolled during active disease.

The genes are TRBV6-1 and TRBJ1-2; D remains unclear. CDR3 length equals 14 residues. Trimming removed 1 base at V and 4 bases at J, with 10 bases between. The germline V gene encodes CDR1 MNHNS and CDR2 SASEGT. The CDR3 bases are TGTGCCAGCAGTGAAGGTTGGCAGTCCTATGGCTACACCTTC. Translated: CASSEGWQSYGYTF.

This chain connects TRBV28 to TRBJ2-7; D is perhaps TRBD2 (5 bases). Per the germline V gene, CDR1 is MDHEN and CDR2 is SYDVKM. This CDR3 contains 11 residues. Trimming shortened V by 5 bases and J by 6 bases, and 8 bases separated the two germline ends. The CDR3 region is CASSRGSEQYV. The CDR3 DNA reads as TGTGCCAGCAGTCGAGGGTCCGAGCAGTACGTC.

This chain links TRBV10-3 with TRBJ1-1; D uncertain. The CDR3 runs 14 residues. CDR1 is ENHRY and CDR2 is SYGVKD in the germline V gene. Trimming removed 0 bases from V and 7 bases from J, with 12 bases in between. The CDR3 DNA is TGTGCCATCAGTGAGTCGAGTGAGGCAGATGAAGCTTTCTTT. Its translation: CAISESSEADEAFF.

The chain combines TRBV2 with TRBJ1-2, with a weak D call TRBD1 (6 bases). V was clipped by 8 bases and J by 0 bases, with 16 bases between them. CDR3 length equals 15 residues. The V gene's germline CDR1 is SNHLY and CDR2 FYNNEI. CDR3 sequence: CASVERGSANYGYTF. The DNA for the CDR3 is TGTGCCAGCGTGGAAAGGGGGAGCGCTAACTATGGCTACACCTTC.

The gene calls are TRBV5-1 and TRBJ1-1; 7 positions match TRBD1. Looked up from germline, CDR1 is SGHRS and CDR2 is YFSETQ. This CDR3 has 13 residues. Trimming at V came to 4 bases and at J to 4 bases, leaving 4 bases not matched to a gene. CDR3 DNA sequence: TGCGCCAGCAGCCCGGGGACAGTCACTGAAGCTTTCTTT. Its translation: CASSPGTVTEAFF.

The chain carries TRBV9 and TRBJ2-1, with D possibly being TRBD1 (8 bases). Looked up from germline, CDR1 is SGDLS and CDR2 is YYNGEE. V lost 1 base and J lost 4, with 15 bases in between. This CDR3 comprises 16 residues. CDR3: CASSVTGGADYNEQFF. The CDR3 DNA sequence: TGTGCCAGCAGCGTAACAGGGGGGGCCGATTACAATGAGCAGTTCTTC.

This clone was seen a few times. The V and J genes are TRBV3-1 (or the pseudogene TRBV3-2) and TRBJ1-1; D gene ambiguous. The CDR3 is 11 amino acids. With 0 bases removed from V and 8 bases from J, the gap between germline ends came to 4 bases. Germline assignment: CDR1 LGHDT and CDR2 YNNKEL (reference sequence). The DNA for the CDR3 is TGTGCCAGCAGCCAAGAAGCCGAAGCTTTCTTT. Amino acids: CASSQEAEAFF.

The V and J genes are TRBV6-2 or TRBV6-3 and TRBJ1-1; D is undetermined. CDR3 length: 14 amino acids. Between the trimmed V and J ends, which lost 4 bases and 1 base, there was a span of 10 bases. The V gene's germline CDR1 is MNHEY and CDR2 SVGEGT. CDR3 in amino acids: CASSSQYPNTEAFF. The DNA for the CDR3 is TGTGCCAGCAGTTCCCAGTACCCGAACACTGAAGCTTTCTTT.

This clone was seen just once. This rearrangement joins TRBV9 to TRBJ1-6, with TRBD1 as a possible D gene (6 bases). The CDR3 is made up of 14 amino acids. CDR1 and CDR2 from the germline V gene are SGDLS and YYNGEE. V was shortened by 2 bases and J by 7 bases, with 10 bases between the two germline ends. This CDR3 is CASSVGQLNSPLHF. The DNA of the CDR3 is TGTGCCAGCAGCGTCGGACAGCTGAATTCACCCCTCCACTTT. Full variable domain (outside the CDR3, taken from reference TRBV9 and TRBJ1-6): DSGVTQTPKHLITATGQRVTLRCSPRSGDLSVYWYQQSLDQGLQFLIQYYNGEERAKGNILERFSAQQFPDLHSELNLSSLELGDSALYFCASSVGQLNSPLHFGNGTRLTVT.

This clone is labeled medium-sized (0.01 to 0.1%). V gene TRBV2 combines with J gene TRBJ2-7; 12 nucleotides align to TRBD2. J gave up 7 bases and V 1 base, and 8 bases lay outside the gene matches. The CDR3 spans 16 residues. In germline, CDR1 is SNHLY, CDR2 FYNNEI. CDR3 bases: TGTGCCAGCAGTGAAGGTCTAGCGGGGGGGCAGGAGGAGCAGTACTTC. Protein: CASSEGLAGGQEEQYF.

The chain joins TRBV9 to TRBJ1-2; TRBD1 matches 8 bases. Per germline, CDR1 SGDLS and CDR2 YYNGEE. After removal of 5 bases from V and 8 bases from J, the junction contained 17 bases not matched to a gene. There are 16 residues in the CDR3. This CDR3 reads CASSDGTGWKVRGYTF. In DNA form, the CDR3 reads TGTGCCAGCAGTGACGGGACAGGTTGGAAAGTGAGGGGCTACACCTTC.

The table lists this clone with a few counts. This chain connects TRBV4-1 to TRBJ2-1, with 9 bases lining up with TRBD1. With V trimmed by 1 base and J by 6 bases, 7 bases remained unmatched. The V gene's germline CDR1 is MGHRA and CDR2 YSYEKL. The CDR3 has 16 amino acids. The CDR3 DNA is TGCGCCAGCAGCCAAGCCCGGACAGGGGCCCTCAATGAGCAGTTCTTC. Translated: CASSQARTGALNEQFF.

J is TRBJ2-3 and V is TRBV6-6; D ambiguous. The CDR3 consists of 13 residues. CDR1 and CDR2 from the germline V gene are MNHNY and SVGAGI (reference sequence). Trimming pared 3 bases from V and 2 bases from J, leaving 6 bases between. The CDR3 here is CASSYVHTDTQYF. CDR3 nucleotide sequence: TGTGCCAGCAGTTATGTCCACACAGATACGCAGTATTTT.

The chain uses TRBV21-1 and TRBJ1-5; the DNA was not compared with TRBD1, the D call given in the table. TRBV21-1 is shown as a pseudogene. This CDR3 comprises 14 residues. The CDR3 region is CARRPPGGNQPQHF. The CDR3 DNA reads TGTGCCAGACGCCCCCCAGGGGGCAATCAGCCCCAGCATTTT.

The chain carries TRBV5-4 and TRBJ2-5; TRBD1 matches at 9 bases. Germline V gives CDR1 SGHNT, CDR2 YYREEE (reference sequence). This CDR3 spans 14 amino acids. Trimming cost V 5 bases and J 4 bases; bases outside gene matches: 6. CDR3 bases: TGTGCCAGCAGGCTCGGGACAGGGCGAGAGACCCAGTACTTC. Translated, it gives CASRLGTGRETQYF. Drawing the rest from reference TRBV5-4 and TRBJ2-5, the complete variable domain is ETGVTQSPTHLIKTRGQQVTLRCSSQSGHNTVSWYQQALGQGPQFIFQYYREEENGRGNFPPRFSGLQFPNYSSELNVNALELDDSALYLCASRLGTGRETQYFGPGTRLLVL.

The chain uses TRBV3-1 (or the pseudogene TRBV3-2) and TRBJ1-1; 7 bases map to TRBD1. The CDR3 extends over 15 amino acids. V lost 1 base, J lost 4 bases, and 6 bases stayed unmatched. Germline loops: CDR1 LGHDT, CDR2 YNNKEL (reference sequence). CDR3 DNA: TGTGCCAGCAGCCAAGCTTCGGCAGGGGGCACTGAAGCTTTCTTT. Its protein is CASSQASAGGTEAFF.

The chain combines TRBV6-5 with TRBJ2-7; 8 bases agree with TRBD1. Trimming at V came to 6 bases and at J to 7 bases, leaving 11 bases not matched to a gene. Germline V gene sequence: CDR1 MNHEY, CDR2 SVGAGI. The CDR3 is made up of 14 amino acids. CDR3 DNA sequence: TGTGCCAGCAGGGCCGCCCAGGGGGCGAGGGAGCAGTACTTC. Amino acid sequence: CASRAAQGAREQYF.

This clone occurred a few times. The chain carries TRBV6-1 and TRBJ1-3, with 8 nucleotides matching TRBD1. This CDR3 has 17 residues. The V gene end was trimmed by 4 bases and the J gene end by 0 bases; junction bases not matched to a gene: 8. The germline CDR1 and CDR2 sequences are MNHNS and SASEGT. CDR3 DNA sequence: TGTGCCAGCAGTGCGACGGGACAGGTGGGCTCTGGAAACACCATATATTTT. It encodes CASSATGQVGSGNTIYF.

This clone has a single count. J is TRBJ2-5 and V is TRBV28; no definite D call. Germline CDR1 reads MDHEN; CDR2 reads SYDVKM. The V gene lost 4 bases and the J gene lost 5 bases, with 11 bases spanning the gap. The CDR3 contains 13 residues. The CDR3 sequence: CASSSTNRETQYF. CDR3 DNA sequence: TGTGCCAGCAGTTCAACGAATCGGGAGACCCAGTACTTC.

J is TRBJ2-3 and V is TRBV27; perhaps TRBD2 as D (5 bases). With 10 bases removed from V and 6 bases from J, the gap between germline ends came to 20 bases. The CDR3 length is 14 residues. Per germline, CDR1 MNHEY and CDR2 SMNVEV (reference sequence). CDR3 region: CATRIGGLADTQYF. CDR3 nucleotides: TGTGCCACCCGAATAGGAGGTCTTGCGGATACGCAGTATTTT.

In nucleotides, the CDR3 is TGTGCCATCACCGCCGGGGGGCGCACAGATACGCAGTATTTT. Translated, it gives CAITAGGRTDTQYF. This chain joins TRBV10-3 and TRBJ2-3; a weak D match, TRBD2 (7 bases). Germline V CDR1 and CDR2: ENHRY, SYGVKD. V dropped 7 bases and J dropped 1 base, with 12 bases sitting between them. The CDR3 is made up of 14 amino acids.

This clone was detected a few times. The rearrangement links TRBV5-4 to TRBJ1-6, with D hard to call. V lost 3 bases and J lost 7, with 17 bases in between. Germline V CDR1 and CDR2: SGHNT, YYREEE (reference sequence). This CDR3 contains 16 residues. CDR3 DNA sequence: TGTGCCAGCAGCTACCGCGTTGTGGGCGGGAATTCACCCCTCCACTTT. Its translation: CASSYRVVGGNSPLHF.

CDR3 sequence: CASRVGLAGAETQYF. Written as DNA, the CDR3 is TGTGCCAGCAGGGTGGGACTAGCGGGGGCAGAGACCCAGTACTTC. The V and J genes are TRBV6-5 and TRBJ2-5; TRBD2 agrees at 14 bases. The germline gives CDR1 MNHEY, CDR2 SVGAGI. J was trimmed by 4 bases and V by 6 bases; bases with no gene match: 4. This CDR3 is 15 amino acids long.

In this sample, this clone turned up a few times. The rearrangement joins TRBV4-3 to TRBJ2-3; 9 bases fit TRBD2. This CDR3 has 16 residues. With V trimmed by 2 bases and J by 0 bases, 3 bases remained unmatched. CDR1 and CDR2 from the germline V gene are LGHNA and YSLEER. The CDR3 DNA sequence: TGCGCCAGCAGCCAACAAAGCGGGGGGAGCACAGATACGCAGTATTTT. Translation: CASSQQSGGSTDTQYF.

This chain uses TRBV27 with TRBJ1-2; the D gene is possibly TRBD1 (6 bases). The CDR3 is 15 residues long. Germline assignment: CDR1 MNHEY and CDR2 SMNVEV (reference sequence). V lost 4 bases, J lost 0 bases, and 12 bases lay in between. DNA of the CDR3: TGTGCCAGCAGTTCTCACGGACAGCCTAACTATGGCTACACCTTC. Amino acid sequence: CASSSHGQPNYGYTF.

CDR3 region: CASSLVSRSYNSPLHF. CDR3 sequence (DNA): TGTGCCAGCAGCTTAGTTTCTCGTTCCTATAATTCACCCCTCCACTTT. The chain joins TRBV7-2 to TRBJ1-6; the D is unclear. Germline V gene sequence: CDR1 SGHTA, CDR2 FQGNSA. Trimming shortened V by 1 base and J by 1 base, and 8 bases separated the two germline ends. The CDR3 extends over 16 amino acids.

The V and J genes are TRBV19 and TRBJ2-3, with TRBD1 as a possible D gene (6 bases). The CDR3 spans 14 residues. The ends were cut back, 7 bases at V and 14 bases at J, with 25 bases in the middle. From germline, CDR1 is LNHDA and CDR2 SQIVND (reference sequence). CDR3 in amino acids: CASTDQGTATIWYF. The CDR3 nucleotides are TGTGCCAGTACCGACCAGGGGACGGCCACAATCTGGTATTTT.

This chain joins TRBV5-6 and TRBJ1-6; 7 bases align to TRBD1. Per the germline V gene, CDR1 is SGHDT and CDR2 is YYEEEE. This CDR3 region has 13 residues. Trimming removed 5 bases from V and 14 bases from J; junction bases left unmatched: 10. As DNA, the CDR3 is TGTGCCAGCAGGGAAACCGGGACAGAAGCCCTCCACTTT. This sequence encodes CASRETGTEALHF. Using reference TRBV5-6 and TRBJ1-6 for the parts outside the CDR3, the full variable domain is DAGVTQSPTHLIKTRGQQVTLRCSPKSGHDTVSWYQQALGQGPQFIFQYYEEEERQRGNFPDRFSGHQFPNYSSELNVNALLLGDSALYLCASRETGTEALHFGNGTRLTVT.

The chain employs TRBV5-4 and TRBJ2-3; D unresolved. CDR3 length equals 14 residues. Trimming took 6 bases from V and 0 from J, leaving 11 bases between them. CDR1 SGHNT and CDR2 YYREEE come from the germline V gene (reference sequence). The CDR3 DNA follows: TGTGCCAGCAATAGACAAGAAAGCACAGATACGCAGTATTTT. It yields the protein CASNRQESTDTQYF.

The J gene is TRBJ2-3, the V gene TRBV29-1; 12 bases are shared with TRBD2. CDR1 and CDR2 (germline): SQVTM, ANQGSEA. This CDR3 is 15 amino acids long. The V gene end was trimmed by 1 base and the J gene end by 1 base; junction bases not matched to a gene: 0. Written as DNA, the CDR3 is TGCAGCGTTGAAGGACTAGCGGGGGGCACAGATACGCAGTATTTT. It encodes CSVEGLAGGTDTQYF.

This clone appeared once. J is TRBJ1-3 and V is TRBV3-1 (or the pseudogene TRBV3-2); 7 positions agree with TRBD1. After removal of 3 bases from V and 4 bases from J, the junction contained 12 bases not matched to a gene. The CDR3 contains 17 residues. Germline V CDR1 and CDR2: LGHDT, YNNKEL (reference sequence). CDR3 amino acids: CASSHSPRQGHGNTIYF. The CDR3, as DNA: TGTGCCAGCAGCCATTCTCCTCGACAGGGCCACGGAAACACCATATATTTT.

The chain has TRBV6-2 or TRBV6-3 and TRBJ2-7; 7 nucleotides match TRBD2. V trimming: 4 bases; J trimming: 4 bases; junction bases outside the gene matches: 10. The length of the CDR3 is 15 residues. Germline-derived CDR1 and CDR2 are MNHEY and SVGEGT. The CDR3 sequence: CASSSGTTPPYEQYF. CDR3 DNA sequence: TGTGCCAGCAGTTCGGGGACTACTCCCCCTTACGAGCAGTACTTC.